These 4 T cell receptor beta chains were sequenced from one sample in a study of CD8+ T cells in alopecia areata. In each case, RNA was isolated and then reverse transcribed into cDNA as the sequencing template. TCRdb keeps only in-frame clones here, not all; method: immunoSEQ multiplex PCR. The sample carries roughly 140,000 clones, around two thirds recorded once. The sequenced material came from CD8+ T cells sorted from blood. Receptor source: a human donor in good health.

The rearrangement links TRBV7-8 to TRBJ1-5; D might be TRBD1 (5 bases). Per the germline V gene, CDR1 is SGHVS and CDR2 is FQNEAQ. The CDR3 is made up of 14 amino acids. The V end was cut by 5 bases, the J end by 4 bases, with 12 bases between. The CDR3 region has the DNA TGTGCCAGCAGCCAGGGTCGGGGGAATCAGCCCCAGCATTTT. As protein: CASSQGRGNQPQHF.

The chain combines TRBV7-9 with TRBJ1-2; TRBD1 might be the D (5 bases). Germline V gene lookup returns CDR1 SEHNR and CDR2 FQNEAQ (reference sequence). The CDR3 sequence is 16 residues long. Trimming removed 2 bases at V and 3 bases at J, with 16 bases between. DNA of the CDR3: TGTGCCAGCAGCTTAAAAGGGACGCCGAGGGACTATGGCTACACCTTC. Encoded protein: CASSLKGTPRDYGYTF. Filled out from reference TRBV7-9 and TRBJ1-2, the complete variable domain reads DTGVSQNPRHKITKRGQNVTFRCDPISEHNRLYWYRQTLGQGPEFLTYFQNEAQLEKSRLLSDRFSAERPKGSFSTLEIQRTEQGDSAMYLCASSLKGTPRDYGYTFGSGTRLTVV.

Only a few counts were recorded for this clone. J is TRBJ1-5 and V is TRBV11-2; D is uncertain. From germline, CDR1 is SGHAT and CDR2 FQNNGV. The ends were cut back, 4 bases at V and 2 bases at J, with 12 bases in the middle. The CDR3 consists of 15 residues. The CDR3 region has the DNA TGTGCCAGCAGCTCCACGGGTACTGGCAATCAGCCCCAGCATTTT. The encoded protein is CASSSTGTGNQPQHF.

The rearrangement links TRBV30 to TRBJ2-1; 8 bases agree with TRBD1. The CDR3 totals 17 residues. Germline lookup yields CDR1 GTSNPN and CDR2 SVGIG (reference sequence). CDR3 DNA: TGTGCTGTGCGGATGGGACGGACAGGGAGCTCCTACAATGAGCAGTTCTTC. Its translation is CAVRMGRTGSSYNEQFF.